These 12 T cell receptor beta chains originate from one sample sequenced in a study of blood T cells in healthy people across ages (dated by TCRdb to about 2015). The receptor library was made with 5' RACE. The data were produced on an Illumina HiSeq 2500. A second roughly 6 to 12 cycle PCR used a sample-barcoded 5' primer and a J-beta primer mix. TCRdb took the public reads, trimmed them with fastp at Q25, ran MiXCR for clone calling and kept in-frame beta chains. Each entry merges the rows of one CDR3 protein and shows their most common DNA and genes. The table for this sample lists some 1.6 million distinct CDR3 sequences; roughly a third of them were counted only once. The top ten clones comprise 11% of the sample. Sample: blood. The receptors come from a woman under 40 in good health.

Points on this clonotype: This may come from a read error, since a much larger clone is one base off. The V gene is TRBV12-3 or TRBV12-4, the J gene TRBJ2-3; 7 nucleotides line up with TRBD1. V lost 5 bases, J lost 5 bases, and 13 bases stayed unmatched. The CDR3 consists of 16 residues. The CDR3 loop is CASSNEPGQSEDTQYF. The CDR3 DNA reads as TGTGCCAGCAGTAATGAACCGGGACAGAGCGAAGATACGCAGTATTTT.

Only a few counts were recorded for this clonotype. The chain has TRBV6-1 and TRBJ1-6, with D unclear. The CDR3 is 17 residues long. V dropped 6 bases and J dropped 0 bases, with 15 bases sitting between them. In germline, CDR1 is MNHNS, CDR2 SASEGT. The CDR3 protein is CASRAGRTGSYNSPLHF. CDR3 nucleotides: TGTGCCAGCAGGGCCGGACGGACGGGCTCCTATAATTCACCCCTCCACTTT.

This clonotype was found a few times. The V call is TRBV7-3, the J call TRBJ2-3; D might be TRBD1 (5 bases). The CDR3 length is 14 residues. Germline CDR1 is SGHTA and CDR2 is FQGTGA. Trimming pared 5 bases from V and 2 bases from J, leaving 11 bases between. CDR3 amino acids: CASSQDRYTDTQYF. CDR3 sequence (DNA): TGTGCCAGCAGCCAAGACAGATACACAGATACGCAGTATTTT.

V and J are TRBV23-1 and TRBJ2-5, with 8 bases that match TRBD1. TRBV23-1 is flagged as an ORF with uncertain function. Trimming removed 2 bases from V and 1 base from J; junction bases left unmatched: 9. The CDR3 covers 17 residues. The CDR3: CASSQTTGAAPQETQYF. The DNA of the CDR3 is TGCGCCAGCAGTCAAACGACAGGGGCCGCACCCCAAGAGACCCAGTACTTC.

Comments on this clonotype: A read error may be the cause here, since a much bigger clone is one base away. The CDR3 ends on some other residue instead of the conserved phenylalanine or tryptophan, so this is likely a read error. The chain couples TRBV4-1 to TRBJ1-1; the D gene is possibly TRBD1 (5 bases). CDR1 MGHRA and CDR2 YSYEKL come from the germline V gene. The V and J ends lost 3 bases and 0 bases respectively, with 14 bases between them. The CDR3 contains 16 residues. The CDR3 here is CASSQATAGVNTEAFL. The CDR3 DNA is TGCGCCAGCAGCCAGGCCACCGCGGGGGTGAACACTGAAGCTTTCTTA.

This clonotype was counted a few times. This chain uses TRBV5-6 with TRBJ1-2; D unresolved. This CDR3 comprises 16 residues. The germline V gene encodes CDR1 SGHDT and CDR2 YYEEEE. The V and J ends lost 0 bases and 2 bases respectively, with 14 bases between them. The CDR3 DNA sequence: TGTGCCAGCAGCTTGGGCCACCTACAGAGAAACTATGGCTACACCTTC. Its translation: CASSLGHLQRNYGYTF.

CDR3 loop: CASSWGRTGVVIDEQFF. DNA for the CDR3: TGTGCCAGCAGCTGGGGTAGGACGGGAGTCGTTATCGATGAGCAGTTCTTC. This sequence joins TRBV7-8 and TRBJ2-1; possibly TRBD2 for D (6 bases). This CDR3 spans 17 amino acids. Germline CDR1 reads SGHVS; CDR2 reads FQNEAQ. The V end lost 4 bases, the J end lost 8 bases, and 24 bases lay between the germline ends.

The rearrangement joins TRBV20-1 to TRBJ2-1; 16 nucleotides line up with TRBD2. The CDR3 is 17 amino acids. CDR1 is DFQATT, CDR2 SNEGSKA, per germline (reference sequence). Unmatched junction bases numbered 6, after V lost 3 bases and J lost 4 bases. CDR3 residues: CSARGLAGGKAYNEQFF. The DNA for the CDR3 is TGCAGTGCTAGGGGACTAGCGGGAGGGAAAGCGTACAATGAGCAGTTCTTC.

This chain uses TRBV11-1 with TRBJ2-1, with 11 bases lining up with TRBD2. Germline values: CDR1 SGHAT, CDR2 FQDESV (reference sequence). The CDR3 contains 16 residues. With 5 bases clipped from V and 7 bases from J, the junction kept 10 bases outside the gene matches. The CDR3 sequence is CASSAALAGGENEQFF. As DNA, the CDR3 is TGTGCCAGCAGCGCGGCTCTAGCGGGAGGCGAGAATGAGCAGTTCTTC.

This clonotype was picked up a small number of times. The chain has TRBV27 and TRBJ1-6; D gene unclear. The V and J ends lost 3 bases and 7 bases respectively, with 7 bases between them. Germline values: CDR1 MNHEY, CDR2 SMNVEV (reference sequence). This CDR3 is built from 13 residues. Here the CDR3 DNA reads TGTGCCAGCAGTTTTGTCGGGAATTCACCCCTCCACTTT. This codes for CASSFVGNSPLHF.

There are a few counts of this clonotype. The gene calls are TRBV7-2 and TRBJ2-7; D unclear. Trimming pared 4 bases from V and 2 bases from J, leaving 12 bases between. This CDR3 spans 14 amino acids. Germline CDR1 reads SGHTA; CDR2 reads FQGNSA. CDR3 in DNA: TGTGCCAGCAGCTGGGAAAGGCAGACCTACGAGCAGTACTTC. The encoded protein is CASSWERQTYEQYF.

The genes are TRBV5-1 and TRBJ2-7, with D possibly matching TRBD1 (6 bases). Germline assignment: CDR1 SGHRS and CDR2 YFSETQ. V lost 4 bases, J lost 7 bases, and 12 bases lay in between. This CDR3 is 12 amino acids long. CDR3: CASSLEQGEQYF. The CDR3 DNA reads as TGCGCCAGCAGCCTCGAACAGGGTGAGCAGTACTTC.